This TCR beta chain was recovered during a study of cytomegalovirus exposure and HLA in healthy donors. In germline, CDR1 is LGHNA, CDR2 YSLEER. Trimming cost V 3 bases and J 0 bases, with 9 bases left between them. There are 16 residues in the CDR3. In its sample, this clone was seen a few times. Its antigen is still unknown. The PCR used 60 Vbeta and 13 Jbeta primers. The data were produced by immunoSEQ multiplex PCR, yet TCRdb's version contains in-frame clones alone and is incomplete. The table shows about 130,000 clones, with over 70% occurring only once. Study-wide results and caveats: Donors were assumed by presence/absence analyses to have roughly uniform sequencing depth.

The specimen was PBMCs. The V and J genes are TRBV4-3 and TRBJ2-6; D gene ambiguous. This sequence originates from a man aged 40-50 years in good health and CMV-seronegative. The DNA for the CDR3 is TGCGCCAGCAGCCAGGGCCACCTCTCTGGGGCCAACGTCCTGACTTTC. The encoded protein is CASSQGHLSGANVLTF.